This T cell receptor beta chain derives from a study of radiotherapy plus CTLA-4 blockade in lung cancer. General observations from the study: Tumor-origin TCR clones grew in blood after radiotherapy plus ipilimumab.

The germline CDR1 and CDR2 sequences are SGDLS and YYNGEE. Trimming took 4 bases from V and 10 from J, leaving 15 bases between them. This CDR3 region has 14 residues. Clones were read by immunoSEQ multiplex PCR, and TCRdb kept only the in-frame ones, dropping some. Of about 40,000 clones in the sample, about 74% were seen once. About this clone itself: Its antigen is undetermined.

The chain couples TRBV9 to TRBJ1-6; D remains ambiguous. Material: peripheral blood, obtained from a patient treated with radiotherapy plus ipilimumab. This TCR was sampled from a human donor with non-small cell lung cancer who had stable disease on radiotherapy plus ipilimumab. The CDR3 spells CASSSQIGQSPLHF. The CDR3 DNA reads TGTGCCAGCAGCTCACAAATTGGGCAATCACCCCTCCACTTT.